Each of the 16 T cell receptor beta chains below was sequenced from the same sample in a study of T cell repertoires in aging, cancer and after chemotherapy (dated by TCRdb to between 2017 and 2020). Genomic DNA extracted from peripheral blood, rather than sorted cells or RNA, was used as the source for amplification of TCR beta rearrangements. Sequencer: Illumina MiSeq. Multiplex touch-down PCR with a mixed TRB-A/B primer pool was used to amplify rearranged TRB sequences covering the V, D and J segments. The public reads were reanalyzed by TCRdb: fastp trimming at Q25, MiXCR alignment, in-frame beta chains only. When rows share a CDR3 protein, they turn into one entry using the most common DNA and genes. This sample comprises approximately 13,000 distinct CDR3 sequences, 21% of them detected only once. Approximately 5.7% of the sample rests with the top ten. The sequenced sample consisted of blood. Receptor source: a human donor in good health.

V usage is TRBV4-3 and J usage is TRBJ2-3; 11 bases fit TRBD2. CDR3 length equals 17 residues. The V and J ends lost 3 bases and 2 bases, in that order; junction bases with no gene match: 7. From germline, CDR1 is LGHNA and CDR2 YSLEER. CDR3 nucleotide sequence: TGCGCCAGCAGCCAGGTTAGCGGGGGGGCGACCACAGATACGCAGTATTTT. Its protein is CASSQVSGGATTDTQYF.

This clonotype came up a few times. J is TRBJ1-2 and V is TRBV2; tentatively, D is TRBD1 (5 bases). Germline loops: CDR1 SNHLY, CDR2 FYNNEI. V was pared by 4 bases and J by 4 bases, with 13 bases between. The CDR3 has 14 amino acids. The CDR3 sequence is CASSGGAPIYGYTF. The CDR3, as DNA: TGTGCCAGCAGTGGAGGGGCGCCGATCTATGGCTACACCTTC.

This chain uses TRBV9 with TRBJ2-1; D uncertain. CDR1 and CDR2 from the germline V gene are SGDLS and YYNGEE. V was pared by 4 bases and J by 0 bases, with 14 bases between. The CDR3 is made up of 16 amino acids. CDR3 amino acids: CASSPRHHVSYNEQFF. CDR3 sequence (DNA): TGTGCCAGCAGCCCCCGACACCACGTCTCCTACAATGAGCAGTTCTTC.

A note on this clonotype: A single base separates this from a much larger clone, so it may be a read error. V gene TRBV5-4 combines with J gene TRBJ2-2, with TRBD2 as a possible D gene (5 bases). The CDR3 spans 16 residues. Germline CDR1 reads SGHNT; CDR2 reads YYREEE (reference sequence). The CDR3 loop is CACSLGGGLNTGELFF. In DNA, the CDR3 is TGTGCCTGCAGCTTGGGTGGAGGCCTGAACACCGGGGAGCTGTTTTTT.

This clonotype qualifies as medium-sized. The chain couples TRBV30 to TRBJ1-1; unclear D gene. This CDR3 comprises 14 residues. In germline, CDR1 is GTSNPN, CDR2 SVGIG (reference sequence). V was pared by 5 bases and J by 0 bases, with 13 bases between. CDR3 DNA sequence: TGTGCCTGGTCGGACGGTTCAGTGAACACTGAAGCTTTCTTT. Amino acid sequence: CAWSDGSVNTEAFF. The full variable domain, completed using reference TRBV30 and TRBJ1-1, is SQTIHQWPATLVQPVGSPLSLECTVEGTSNPNLYWYRQAAGRGLQLLFYSVGIGQISSEVPQNLSASRPQDRQFILSSKKLLLSDSGFYLCAWSDGSVNTEAFFGQGTRLTVV.

This clonotype has a count of ten or more. The chain employs TRBV15 and TRBJ2-1; the match to TRBD2 covers 7 bases. V was pared by 1 base and J by 2 bases, with 5 bases of the junction left unmatched. The CDR3 length is 16 residues. Looked up from germline, CDR1 is LNHNV and CDR2 is YYDKDF (reference sequence). CDR3 amino acids: CATSRASGATYNEQFF. The CDR3 nucleotides read TGTGCCACCAGCAGAGCGAGCGGGGCTACCTACAATGAGCAGTTCTTC. Using reference TRBV15 and TRBJ2-1 for the parts outside the CDR3, the full variable domain is DAMVIQNPRYQVTQFGKPVTLSCSQTLNHNVMYWYQQKSSQAPKLLFHYYDKDFNNEADTPDNFQSRRPNTSFCFLDIRSPGLGDTAMYLCATSRASGATYNEQFFGPGTRLTVL.

This sequence joins TRBV7-2 and TRBJ1-1; 11 bases align to TRBD1. The CDR3 totals 16 residues. Per germline, CDR1 SGHTA and CDR2 FQGNSA. V was pared by 5 bases and J by 3 bases, with 8 bases of the junction left unmatched. Here the CDR3 DNA reads TGTGCCAGCAGCCAAAGGGACAGGGGGACCCACACTGAAGCTTTCTTT. Its protein is CASSQRDRGTHTEAFF.

This chain uses TRBV4-2 with TRBJ2-1; 16 bases align to TRBD2. There are 17 residues in the CDR3. Trimming took 4 bases from V and 8 from J; bases not matched to a gene: 8. The V gene's germline CDR1 is LGHNA and CDR2 YNFKEQ. CDR3 DNA: TGTGCCAGCAGCCGAGGGACTAGCGGGGGGGCAGATGATGAGCAGTTCTTC. Translation: CASSRGTSGGADDEQFF.

A word on this clonotype: Germline is not matched at one junction end, which may reflect a read error. The chain employs TRBV7-9 and TRBJ1-2; a weak D match, TRBD1 (5 bases). CDR3 size: 14 residues. CDR1 is SEHNR, CDR2 FQNEAQ, per germline (reference sequence). The CDR3 reads CASSLGTPFYSYTF. The CDR3 coding sequence is TGTGCCAGCAGTTTAGGGACCCCTTTTTATAGCTACACCTTC.

A word on this clonotype: One end of the junction varies from germline; a read error may be responsible. The CDR3 DNA follows: TGTGCCAACTCACGCAGGACAGGCGGGAGGGATGAGCAGTTCTTC. It yields the protein CANSRRTGGRDEQFF. The V gene is TRBV18, the J gene TRBJ2-1; TRBD2 aligns across 9 bases. The CDR3 covers 15 residues. Germline V lookup: CDR1 KGHSH, CDR2 LQKENI.

The CDR3 reads CATSRVASVSNQPQHF. For the CDR3, the DNA is TGTGCCACCAGCAGAGTCGCGTCAGTTAGCAATCAGCCCCAGCATTTT. This sequence joins TRBV15 and TRBJ1-5; D not certain. V lost 1 base and J lost 0, with 10 bases in between. The CDR3 is 16 amino acids. CDR1 LNHNV and CDR2 YYDKDF come from the germline V gene (reference sequence).

The gene calls are TRBV23-1 and TRBJ1-1, with D hard to call. TRBV23-1 is an open reading frame whose function is uncertain. This CDR3 spans 13 amino acids. V was clipped by 3 bases and J by 6 bases, with 11 bases between them. CDR3 loop: CASSHLGKSEAFF. The CDR3 DNA follows: TGCGCCAGCAGTCACCTGGGCAAATCTGAAGCTTTCTTT.

V and J are TRBV6-1 and TRBJ2-7; TRBD1 agrees at 8 bases. The CDR3 runs 14 residues. Germline V lookup: CDR1 MNHNS, CDR2 SASEGT. The trim removed 7 bases at V and 2 bases at J, leaving 7 bases unmatched. The CDR3 loop is CASTQTGEAYEQYF. The CDR3 DNA reads TGTGCCAGCACCCAGACAGGGGAAGCCTACGAGCAGTACTTC.

This clonotype was seen a few times. This rearrangement joins TRBV4-2 to TRBJ1-2, with TRBD1 identical over 8 bases. The CDR3 is 15 amino acids. Germline V lookup: CDR1 LGHNA, CDR2 YNFKEQ. J was trimmed by 6 bases and V by 3 bases; bases with no gene match: 9. The CDR3 protein is CASSQDIRDRNGYTF. DNA of the CDR3: TGTGCCAGCAGCCAGGATATCCGGGACAGGAATGGCTACACCTTC.

This rearrangement joins TRBV5-8 to TRBJ2-7; D might be TRBD1 or TRBD2, each matching 5 bases. The V and J ends lost 4 bases and 4 bases respectively, with 18 bases between them. The CDR3 runs to 15 residues. Germline assignment: CDR1 SGHTS and CDR2 YDEGEE. DNA for the CDR3: TGTGCCAGCAGCCGGGGCGAGATCGGGCCATACGAGCAGTACTTC. Translated, it gives CASSRGEIGPYEQYF.

The sample holds many counts of this clonotype. The rearrangement links TRBV7-3 to TRBJ2-2; D remains unclear. V shed 4 bases and J shed 7 bases, with 7 bases lying between them. Germline values: CDR1 SGHTA, CDR2 FQGTGA. The CDR3 is 12 residues long. DNA for the CDR3: TGTGCCAGCAGCTCAAGGGTCGGGGAGCTGTTTTTT. It is translated as CASSSRVGELFF.